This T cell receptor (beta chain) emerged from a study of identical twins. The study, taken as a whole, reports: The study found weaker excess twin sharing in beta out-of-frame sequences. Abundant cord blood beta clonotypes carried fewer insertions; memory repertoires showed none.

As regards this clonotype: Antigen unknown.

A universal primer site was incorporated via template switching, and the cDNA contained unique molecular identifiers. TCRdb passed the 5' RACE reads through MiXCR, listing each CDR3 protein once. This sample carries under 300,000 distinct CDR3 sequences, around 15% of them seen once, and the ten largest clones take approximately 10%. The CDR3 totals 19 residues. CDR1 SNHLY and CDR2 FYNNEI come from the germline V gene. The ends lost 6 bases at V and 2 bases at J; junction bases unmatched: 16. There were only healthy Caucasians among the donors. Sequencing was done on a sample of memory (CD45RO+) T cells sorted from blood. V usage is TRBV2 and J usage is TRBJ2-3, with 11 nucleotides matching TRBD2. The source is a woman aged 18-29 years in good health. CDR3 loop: CASRGSLAGGPLDTDTQYF. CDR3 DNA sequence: TGTGCCAGCAGGGGAAGCCTAGCGGGGGGCCCGTTAGACACAGATACGCAGTATTTT.